This T cell receptor (beta chain) appears in the sequencing data of a study of blood T cell repertoires in COVID-19. Study in general: The United States, Italy and Spain provided the acute and convalescent COVID-19 samples.

In germline, CDR1 is SGHAT, CDR2 FQDESV (reference sequence). V was clipped by 4 bases and J by 4 bases; unmatched bases: 6. CDR3 length: 16 amino acids. Measured with immunoSEQ multiplex PCR; TCRdb has only the in-frame clones, and not every one. The sample lists 200,000 to 300,000 clones; about 90% were seen once. The V gene is TRBV11-1, the J gene TRBJ2-1, with TRBD2 matching 11 bases. Material for sequencing was peripheral blood. This clonotype was sampled from a woman aged 40 to 49 with acute or convalescent COVID-19. The CDR3 reads CASSSGRLAGYNEQFF. The CDR3 DNA follows: TGTGCCAGCAGCTCCGGTAGACTAGCGGGGTACAATGAGCAGTTCTTC.